The 17 T cell receptor beta chains presented below share a single source sample, sequenced in a study of blood T cell repertoires in COVID-19. The method was immunoSEQ multiplex PCR; TCRdb's version includes in-frame clones alone and lacks a portion of them. There are around 100,000 clones in the sample; around 87% occur only once, and about 20% lies in the top ten. Sequenced sample: peripheral blood. The source is a human donor in a cohort sampled during active COVID-19.

The chain links TRBV5-4 to TRBJ1-2; D is unresolved. There are 14 residues in the CDR3. Trimming stripped 7 bases from V and 7 bases from J, with 20 bases between. Looked up from germline, CDR1 is SGHNT and CDR2 is YYREEE (reference sequence). CDR3: CASEEGPSLGGYTF. The CDR3 DNA is TGTGCCAGCGAGGAAGGTCCGAGTCTGGGTGGCTACACCTTC.

This sequence joins TRBV19 and TRBJ1-5; D remains ambiguous. The germline V and J ends were trimmed by 5 bases and 0 bases, with 8 bases remaining between them. Germline CDR1 LNHDA, CDR2 SQIVND (reference sequence). The CDR3 runs to 14 residues. This chain's CDR3 is CASSDTISNQPQHF. CDR3 nucleotides: TGTGCCAGTAGTGACACCATTAGCAATCAGCCCCAGCATTTT. The full variable domain, its missing parts supplied by reference TRBV19 and TRBJ1-5, is DGGITQSPKYLFRKEGQNVTLSCEQNLNHDAMYWYRQDPGQGLRLIYYSQIVNDFQKGDIAEGYSVSREKKESFPLTVTSAQKNPTAFYLCASSDTISNQPQHFGDGTRLSIL.

V and J are TRBV29-1 and TRBJ2-2, with D maybe TRBD1 (6 bases). Germline V gene sequence: CDR1 SQVTM, CDR2 ANQGSEA. Deletions cut 3 bases from V and 2 bases from J, with 10 bases between. This CDR3 comprises 14 residues. The CDR3 DNA sequence: TGCAGCGTTGAGGAACAGGGAAACACCGGGGAGCTGTTTTTT. It codes for CSVEEQGNTGELFF.

In DNA form, the CDR3 reads TGTGCCAGCAGTTTAGCACGGGTAGAAGCTTTCTTT. This gives the protein CASSLARVEAFF. The V gene is TRBV28, the J gene TRBJ1-1; D remains unclear. Germline V CDR1 and CDR2: MDHEN, SYDVKM. V was cut by 2 bases and J by 8 bases, with 9 bases left in between. CDR3 length: 12 amino acids.

The chain links TRBV18 to TRBJ1-2, with D perhaps matching TRBD1 (5 bases). Trimming removed 0 bases from V and 5 bases from J, with 10 bases in between. Germline V gives CDR1 KGHSH, CDR2 LQKENI. This CDR3 comprises 14 residues. The CDR3 protein is CASSPPVRQYGYTF. The CDR3 nucleotides read TGTGCCAGCTCACCACCGGTGCGACAGTATGGCTACACCTTC.

The chain employs TRBV9 and TRBJ1-3; D is ambiguous. Germline lookup yields CDR1 SGDLS and CDR2 YYNGEE. The V end lost 0 bases, the J end lost 0 bases, and 10 bases lay between the germline ends. This CDR3 spans 16 amino acids. CDR3 in amino acids: CASSVDGGYSGNTIYF. CDR3 DNA sequence: TGTGCCAGCAGCGTAGATGGCGGCTACTCTGGAAACACCATATATTTT.

The gene calls are TRBV6-5 and TRBJ1-2, with D hard to call. The CDR3 spans 13 residues. Per germline, CDR1 MNHEY and CDR2 SVGAGI. The V and J ends lost 2 bases and 2 bases respectively, with 6 bases between them. CDR3 amino acids: CASSYRVNYGYTF. In DNA, the CDR3 is TGTGCCAGCAGTTACAGAGTCAACTATGGCTACACCTTC.

J is TRBJ2-1 and V is TRBV6-2 or TRBV6-3; 7 bases agree with TRBD2. This CDR3 region has 20 residues. Losses at the gene ends were 2 bases for V and 0 bases for J; bases not matched to a gene: 16. The germline gives CDR1 MNHEY, CDR2 SVGEGT. In DNA form, the CDR3 reads TGTGCCAGCAGTTACGTGTGGGGAGGGCGGGTACCGAGCTCCTACAATGAGCAGTTCTTC. It encodes CASSYVWGGRVPSSYNEQFF.

The chain combines TRBV10-3 with TRBJ1-3, with D possibly matching TRBD1 (6 bases). Germline assignment: CDR1 ENHRY and CDR2 SYGVKD. The CDR3 length is 12 residues. Trimming pared 3 bases from V and 10 bases from J, leaving 10 bases between. CDR3 amino acids: CAISEGGGTIYF. In DNA, the CDR3 is TGTGCCATCAGTGAAGGGGGGGGGACCATATATTTT.

This clone was seen once. This chain uses TRBV20-1 with TRBJ2-1; TRBD2 agrees at 9 bases. After removal of 3 bases from V and 8 bases from J, the junction contained 14 bases not matched to a gene. Per the germline V gene, CDR1 is DFQATT and CDR2 is SNEGSKA (reference sequence). This CDR3 spans 16 amino acids. The CDR3: CSASGGVGSGSHEQFF. DNA for the CDR3: TGCAGTGCTAGTGGGGGGGTCGGTAGCGGGAGCCATGAGCAGTTCTTC.

The rearrangement joins TRBV27 to TRBJ2-7; D perhaps matches TRBD2 (6 bases). The CDR3 is made up of 15 amino acids. Per germline, CDR1 MNHEY and CDR2 SMNVEV (reference sequence). The ends were cut back, 6 bases at V and 5 bases at J, with 20 bases in the middle. Written as DNA, the CDR3 is TGTGCCAGCAGGGTTGGGGGGAGAGGAATCGACGAGCAGTACTTC. Protein: CASRVGGRGIDEQYF.

The chain is built from TRBV3-1 (or the pseudogene TRBV3-2) and TRBJ2-1; 10 positions agree with TRBD2. Trimming at V came to 0 bases and at J to 7 bases, leaving 6 bases not matched to a gene. CDR1 is LGHDT and CDR2 is YNNKEL in the germline V gene (reference sequence). The CDR3 is 16 residues long. The CDR3 DNA reads TGTGCCAGCAGCCAAGAAAGACTAGCGGGTTTGAATGAGCAGTTCTTC. Its protein is CASSQERLAGLNEQFF.

This chain joins TRBV4-1 and TRBJ1-1; tentatively, D is TRBD1 (5 bases). The CDR3 runs to 14 residues. The V and J ends lost 3 bases and 5 bases respectively, with 13 bases between them. Germline V gene data show CDR1 as MGHRA and CDR2 as YSYEKL. The CDR3 DNA reads TGCGCCAGCAGCCAGGTGGGGCTTGGAACTGAAGCTTTCTTT. Amino acid sequence: CASSQVGLGTEAFF.

This chain links TRBV3-1 (or the pseudogene TRBV3-2) with TRBJ2-5; D is perhaps TRBD1 (6 bases). Trimming removed 4 bases from V and 8 bases from J, with 23 bases in between. The germline CDR1 and CDR2 sequences are LGHDT and YNNKEL (reference sequence). This CDR3 region has 16 residues. CDR3 residues: CASSPLQGVGTHTQYF. The CDR3 DNA is TGTGCCAGCAGCCCATTACAGGGCGTCGGTACCCATACCCAGTACTTC.

The chain couples TRBV6-6 to TRBJ2-3; 7 bases are a match to TRBD1. The CDR3 contains 14 residues. The J segment lost 6 bases and the V segment lost 2 bases, leaving 5 bases of the junction unmatched. CDR1 and CDR2 (germline): MNHNY, SVGAGI (reference sequence). CDR3 DNA sequence: TGTGCCAGCAGTTACCCCACAGGGGCGGATACGCAGTATTTT. This sequence encodes CASSYPTGADTQYF.

This clone was seen just once. This CDR3 reads CASRSEGQGSHEQYF. In DNA form, the CDR3 reads TGTGCCAGTAGGTCCGAGGGGCAGGGGTCCCACGAGCAGTACTTC. This chain joins TRBV19 and TRBJ2-7; D perhaps matches TRBD1 (6 bases). Germline lookup yields CDR1 LNHDA and CDR2 SQIVND (reference sequence). V was cut by 6 bases and J by 5 bases, with 20 bases left in between. The CDR3 covers 15 residues.

The rearrangement links TRBV6-2 or TRBV6-3 to TRBJ2-1; 15 bases align to TRBD2. Germline trimming cut 6 bases from V and 5 bases from J; bases unmatched to any gene: 11. The CDR3 has 18 residues. Germline CDR1 reads MNHEY; CDR2 reads SVGEGT. CDR3 sequence (DNA): TGTGCCAGCAGCCTACCGGGACTAGCGGGAGGTAGGAACAATGAGCAGTTCTTC. Translation: CASSLPGLAGGRNNEQFF.